Listed below are T cell receptor beta chains from one sample, sequenced in a study of T cell changes during pregnancy in multiple sclerosis. The data were produced by immunoSEQ multiplex PCR, yet TCRdb's version contains in-frame clones alone and is incomplete. The data show roughly 120,000 clones, 80% to 95% seen once. The specimen comprised peripheral blood, sampled before pregnancy. Every receptor here comes from a female donor with multiple sclerosis, enrolled in a pregnancy study. The CDR3 runs from the conserved cysteine through the conserved F or W. The D gene is left open where the match is weak. The size entry is marked missing in some rows and otherwise reads once, few, many or a size class.

J,size,V,D,CDR3,DNA
TRBJ1-3,-,TRBV5-4,-,CASSLAGELTGNTIYF,TGTGCCAGCAGCTTGGCAGGGGAACTAACTGGAAACACCATATATTTT
TRBJ2-7,-,TRBV6-5,TRBD1,CASRAGGEQYF,TGTGCCAGCAGGGCAGGGGGCGAGCAGTACTTC
TRBJ2-5,-,TRBV27,-,CASSSWTGETQYF,TGTGCCAGCAGTTCATGGACGGGGGAGACCCAGTACTTC
TRBJ2-7,-,TRBV5-6,TRBD1,CASSRMGQLGNYEQYF,TGTGCCAGCAGCCGGATGGGACAGTTAGGAAACTACGAGCAGTACTTC
TRBJ2-1,-,TRBV7-8,TRBD2,CASSWGGFEQFF,TGTGCCAGCAGCTGGGGGGGGTTTGAGCAGTTCTTC
TRBJ1-1,-,TRBV5-6,-,CASSLAGVSRRNTEAFF,TGTGCCAGCAGCTTGGCCGGGGTGAGCCGGCGGAACACTGAAGCTTTCTTT
TRBJ1-2,once,TRBV5-4,TRBD1,CASSLGQGATGYTF,TGTGCCAGCAGCTTGGGACAGGGGGCGACCGGCTACACCTTC
TRBJ2-7,once,TRBV2,TRBD1,CASSGVPGTGGKYEQYF,TGTGCCAGCAGTGGAGTTCCAGGGACAGGGGGCAAGTACGAGCAGTACTTC
TRBJ2-5,-,TRBV5-1,TRBD2,CASSPVAGLQETQYF,TGCGCCAGCAGCCCGGTTGCGGGACTACAAGAGACCCAGTACTTC
TRBJ1-5,-,TRBV5-8,-,CASLSNIGGVNQPQHF,TGTGCCAGCCTTTCGAACATAGGGGGTGTCAATCAGCCCCAGCATTTT
TRBJ2-7,-,TRBV5-1,TRBD1,CASSFSRTGGYEQYF,TGCGCCAGCAGCTTCTCCAGGACAGGGGGCTACGAGCAGTACTTC
TRBJ2-7,few,TRBV14,TRBD2,CASSRFSGAASYEQYF,TGTGCCAGCAGCCGGTTCAGCGGGGCTGCTTCCTACGAGCAGTACTTC
TRBJ2-7,once,TRBV5-1,-,CASSFSPGMVTYEQYF,TGCGCCAGCAGCTTTAGCCCCGGGATGGTCACCTACGAGCAGTACTTC
TRBJ2-7,-,TRBV13,TRBD1,CASIPGGAGGEQYF,TGTGCCAGCATCCCAGGGGGCGCCGGGGGCGAGCAGTACTTC
TRBJ1-2,-,TRBV5-1,-,CASSLVPAGEGYTF,TGCGCCAGCAGCTTGGTACCGGCCGGGGAGGGCTACACCTTC
TRBJ2-1,once,TRBV9,-,CASSSGWDEQFF,TGTGCCAGCAGCTCGGGTTGGGATGAGCAGTTCTTC
TRBJ2-1,-,TRBV29-1,TRBD2,CSVEHGAGGPNEQFF,TGCAGCGTTGAACACGGAGCGGGGGGGCCGAATGAGCAGTTCTTC
TRBJ1-4,-,TRBV6-1,-,CASSGQLATNEKLFF,TGTGCCAGCAGTGGACAGCTGGCAACTAATGAAAAACTGTTTTTT
TRBJ2-7,-,TRBV7-2,TRBD2,CASSLGLAGGQYEQYF,TGTGCCAGCAGCCTGGGACTAGCGGGGGGGCAATACGAGCAGTACTTC
TRBJ2-6,-,TRBV28,TRBD1,CASLTGDISGANVLTF,TGTGCCAGCCTGACAGGGGATATCTCTGGGGCCAACGTCCTGACTTTC
TRBJ2-1,once,TRBV2,TRBD2,CASRRLAGGRYNEQFF,TGTGCCAGCAGAAGACTAGCGGGAGGGCGGTACAATGAGCAGTTCTTC
TRBJ1-6,once,TRBV19,-,CASNTGGGRNSPLHF,TGTGCCAGCAACACCGGGGGAGGGCGGAATTCACCCCTCCACTTT
TRBJ2-7,-,TRBV28,-,CASREGALEQYF,TGTGCCAGCAGGGAGGGGGCTCTCGAGCAGTACTTC
TRBJ2-5,-,TRBV7-6,TRBD1,CASSFTAYGQGEETQYF,TGTGCCAGCAGCTTTACAGCGTACGGACAGGGGGAGGAGACCCAGTACTTC
TRBJ1-2,few,TRBV4-2,TRBD1,CASSQETGNYGYTF,TGTGCCAGCAGCCAAGAGACAGGGAACTATGGCTACACCTTC
TRBJ2-7,-,TRBV7-8,TRBD2,CASSPTKRLAGDRMGIDEQYF,TGTGCCAGCAGCCCTACTAAACGACTAGCGGGAGACCGAATGGGGATTGACGAGCAGTACTTC
TRBJ2-1,-,TRBV7-9,-,CASSQPSHYPPFF,TGTGCCAGCAGCCAACCTAGCCACTACCCCCCCTTCTTC
TRBJ2-3,-,TRBV7-2,-,CASSLGHMGGRGGTQYF,TGTGCCAGCAGCTTGGGTCATATGGGGGGTCGAGGAGGGACGCAGTATTTT
TRBJ1-3,-,TRBV7-2,-,CASRTGGGPGNTIYF,TGTGCCAGCAGGACAGGAGGCGGCCCGGGAAACACCATATATTTT
TRBJ2-3,-,TRBV6-4,TRBD1,CASRSGTGDDTQYF,TGTGCCAGCCGATCCGGGACAGGGGACGATACGCAGTATTTT
TRBJ2-7,-,TRBV5-1,TRBD2,CASSTQGGPAEQYF,TGCGCCAGCAGCACGCAGGGAGGGCCGGCCGAGCAGTACTTC
TRBJ1-1,-,TRBV15,-,CATSRDRTAEAFF,TGTGCCACCAGCAGAGATCGGACAGCTGAAGCTTTCTTT
TRBJ1-1,-,TRBV7-3,-,CASSLNPGNTEAFF,TGTGCCAGCAGCTTAAATCCGGGGAACACTGAAGCTTTCTTT
TRBJ2-3,once,TRBV9,-,CASSPTSRGDTQYF,TGTGCCAGCAGCCCTACCTCTAGGGGAGATACGCAGTATTTT
TRBJ1-2,-,TRBV19,-,CASSIPGSYGYTF,TGTGCCAGTAGTATCCCGGGGAGCTATGGCTACACCTTC
TRBJ2-3,-,TRBV2,TRBD2,CASSSRTSGTGTQYF,TGTGCCAGCAGTTCCCGGACTAGCGGGACAGGTACGCAGTATTTT
TRBJ2-7,few,TRBV10-3,TRBD2,CAISVKEGGPQYEQYF,TGTGCCATCAGTGTTAAGGAGGGAGGGCCCCAATACGAGCAGTACTTC
TRBJ1-3,-,TRBV7-9,TRBD1,CASTHPRGGRSGNTIYF,TGTGCCAGTACCCACCCGCGAGGGGGCCGCTCTGGAAACACCATATATTTT
TRBJ2-1,-,TRBV13,-,CASSLRGDSYNEQFF,TGTGCCAGCAGCCTGCGCGGGGACTCCTACAATGAGCAGTTCTTC